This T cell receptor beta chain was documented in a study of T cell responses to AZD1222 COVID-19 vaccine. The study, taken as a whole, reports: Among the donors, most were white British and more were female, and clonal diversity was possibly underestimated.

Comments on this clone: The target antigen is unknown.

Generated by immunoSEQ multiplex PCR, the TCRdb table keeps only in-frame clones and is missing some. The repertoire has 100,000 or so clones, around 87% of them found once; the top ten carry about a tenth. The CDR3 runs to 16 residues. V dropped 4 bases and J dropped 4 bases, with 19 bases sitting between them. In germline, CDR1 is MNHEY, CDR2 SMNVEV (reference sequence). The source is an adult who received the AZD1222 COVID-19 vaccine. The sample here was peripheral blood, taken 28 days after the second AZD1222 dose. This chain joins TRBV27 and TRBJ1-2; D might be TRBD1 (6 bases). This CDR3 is CASSSYMRQAAYGYTF. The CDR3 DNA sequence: TGTGCCAGCAGTTCCTATATGCGACAGGCCGCCTATGGCTACACCTTC.